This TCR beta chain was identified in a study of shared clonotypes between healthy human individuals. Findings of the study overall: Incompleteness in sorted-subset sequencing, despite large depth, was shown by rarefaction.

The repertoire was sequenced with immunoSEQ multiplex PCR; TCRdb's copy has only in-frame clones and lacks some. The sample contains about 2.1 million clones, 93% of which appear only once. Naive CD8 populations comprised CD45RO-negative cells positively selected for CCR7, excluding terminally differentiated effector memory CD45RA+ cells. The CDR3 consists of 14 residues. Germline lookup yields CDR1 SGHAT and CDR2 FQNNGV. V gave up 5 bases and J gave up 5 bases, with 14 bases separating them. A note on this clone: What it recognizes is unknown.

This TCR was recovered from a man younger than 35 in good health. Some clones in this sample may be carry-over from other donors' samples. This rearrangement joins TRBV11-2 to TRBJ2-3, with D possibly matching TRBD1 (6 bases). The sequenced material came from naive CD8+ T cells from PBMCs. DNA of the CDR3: TGTGCCAGCAGCCCCATCACAGGGAAAGATACGCAGTATTTT. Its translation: CASSPITGKDTQYF. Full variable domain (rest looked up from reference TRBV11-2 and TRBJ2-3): EAGVAQSPRYKIIEKRQSVAFWCNPISGHATLYWYQQILGQGPKLLIQFQNNGVVDDSQLPKDRFSAERLKGVDSTLKIQPAKLEDSAVYLCASSPITGKDTQYFGPGTRLTVL.